Shown below are 10 T cell receptor beta chains from a single sample sequenced in a study of blood T cell repertoires in COVID-19. Libraries were prepared by immunoSEQ multiplex PCR; TCRdb keeps only in-frame clonotypes and omits some of them. This table has some 490,000 clones, 70% to 90% appearing once. Sequencing was done on a sample of peripheral blood. These TCRs come from a human donor in a cohort sampled during active COVID-19.

This clone has a count of ten or more. This same CDR3 is encoded by further DNA sequences in the sample. This chain uses TRBV7-3 with TRBJ2-3, with D possibly TRBD2 on 6 matching bases. The CDR3 contains 14 residues. V was pared by 6 bases and J by 0 bases, with 10 bases between. In germline, CDR1 is SGHTA, CDR2 FQGTGA. Here the CDR3 DNA reads TGTGCCAGCAGGCGACGGGAGAGCACAGATACGCAGTATTTT. It translates to CASRRRESTDTQYF. The variable domain in full, with the rest retrieved from reference TRBV7-3 and TRBJ2-3, is GAGVSQTPSNKVTEKGKYVELRCDPISGHTALYWYRQSLGQGPEFLIYFQGTGAADDSGLPNDRFFAVRPEGSVSTLKIQRTERGDSAVYLCASRRRESTDTQYFGPGTRLTVL.

This chain connects TRBV10-3 to TRBJ2-1; 11 nucleotides align to TRBD1. Germline V gene sequence: CDR1 ENHRY, CDR2 SYGVKD. This CDR3 is 15 amino acids long. With V trimmed by 4 bases and J by 9 bases, 8 bases remained unmatched. CDR3 loop: CAISAQDRGLGEQFF. The CDR3 DNA follows: TGTGCCATCAGTGCCCAGGACAGGGGGCTTGGTGAGCAGTTCTTC.

The V and J genes are TRBV20-1 and TRBJ2-5, with 14 bases aligning to TRBD2. V dropped 3 bases and J dropped 5; count of bases not matched to a gene: 14. This CDR3 has 18 amino acids. Germline values: CDR1 DFQATT, CDR2 SNEGSKA (reference sequence). CDR3 nucleotides: TGCAGTGCTAGTCCGGACAGGGGGACTAGCGGGAGCCGGGAGACCCAGTACTTC. Its protein product is CSASPDRGTSGSRETQYF.

With regard to this clone: The same CDR3 is also encoded by other DNA sequences in this sample. J is TRBJ1-6 and V is TRBV30; 7 bases align to TRBD1. Germline values: CDR1 GTSNPN, CDR2 SVGIG (reference sequence). This CDR3 has 14 residues. V gave up 1 base and J gave up 7 bases; unmatched junction bases: 4. The CDR3 nucleotides are TGTGCCTGGAGTGCCGGGACAGTCAATTCACCCCTCCACTTT. The encoded protein is CAWSAGTVNSPLHF.

The CDR3 DNA is TGCAGCGTTTTTCGACAGGGCAATGAGCAGTTCTTC. Protein product: CSVFRQGNEQFF. The V and J genes are TRBV29-1 and TRBJ2-1; 7 bases line up with TRBD1. With 5 bases clipped from V and 6 bases from J, the junction kept 4 bases outside the gene matches. CDR1 is SQVTM and CDR2 is ANQGSEA in the germline V gene. The CDR3 is made up of 12 amino acids.

The rearrangement joins TRBV11-2 to TRBJ1-6; D remains unclear. CDR1 SGHAT and CDR2 FQNNGV come from the germline V gene. This CDR3 is built from 18 residues. V was trimmed by 4 bases and J by 7 bases, leaving 23 bases between them. CDR3 sequence (DNA): TGTGCCAGCAGCTCGGATTTGGGTGCGGCCAGCTACAATTCACCCCTCCACTTT. Its protein product is CASSSDLGAASYNSPLHF.

The rearrangement uses TRBV18 and TRBJ1-1, with 8 bases that match TRBD1. Trimming at V came to 9 bases and at J to 4 bases, leaving 10 bases not matched to a gene. CDR3 length: 14 amino acids. Germline V gene sequence: CDR1 KGHSH, CDR2 LQKENI. The CDR3 sequence: CASTQGAVGTEAFF. The CDR3 DNA reads TGTGCCAGTACTCAGGGGGCAGTGGGCACTGAAGCTTTCTTT.

This clone came up a few times. The V and J genes are TRBV29-1 and TRBJ1-2; the D is unclear. This CDR3 has 14 residues. Per germline, CDR1 SQVTM and CDR2 ANQGSEA. V gave up 7 bases and J gave up 0 bases, with 15 bases separating them. This CDR3 reads CSATPHSTNYGYTF. CDR3 sequence (DNA): TGCAGCGCCACACCGCACAGTACTAACTATGGCTACACCTTC.

The chain links TRBV28 to TRBJ1-3; 9 nucleotides line up with TRBD1. J was trimmed by 7 bases and V by 5 bases; bases with no gene match: 9. The germline V gene has CDR1 MDHEN and CDR2 SYDVKM. The CDR3 contains 15 residues. In nucleotides, the CDR3 is TGTGCCAGCAGTGCCTTTGGGACAGGGAGGAACACCATATATTTT. Amino acids: CASSAFGTGRNTIYF.

This clone was seen a single time. This chain connects TRBV27 to TRBJ1-4, with 9 bases aligning to TRBD1. Germline V lookup: CDR1 MNHEY, CDR2 SMNVEV (reference sequence). V lost 4 bases and J lost 6; bases outside the gene matches: 6. The CDR3 extends over 15 amino acids. CDR3 in amino acids: CASSSPGQGDEKLFF. CDR3 nucleotide sequence: TGTGCCAGCAGTTCACCGGGACAGGGAGATGAAAAACTGTTTTTT.